This TCR beta chain was recorded in a study of control samples from healthy donors and cancer patients. TCRdb's copy holds only in-frame clones and misses some; the assay was immunoSEQ multiplex PCR. The profile shows about 160,000 clones, about 94% of them singletons. The V end lost 6 bases, the J end lost 3 bases, and 9 bases lay between the germline ends. The CDR3 has 11 residues. CDR1 and CDR2 from the germline V gene are DFQATT and SNEGSKA (reference sequence). Material for sequencing was blood. The chain uses TRBV20-1 and TRBJ2-7; perhaps TRBD2 as D (5 bases). The TCR originated in a woman in her thirties or forties in good health. CDR3 DNA sequence: TGCAGTGCGCTGGGGAGCTACGAGCAGTACTTC. Translation gives CSALGSYEQYF.